A selection of T cell receptor beta chains follows, all from one sample in a study of monozygotic twins with cystic fibrosis. Sequencing used immunoSEQ multiplex PCR; TCRdb keeps in-frame clones, though not all of them. The data contain around 10,000 clones, just over 99% of them singletons. The sequenced sample was blood. These receptors all stem from a man younger than 35 with cystic fibrosis. CDR3s include the opening cysteine and the closing phenylalanine or tryptophan. D genes are given only for firm matches. Where a row states a size, it is once, few, many or the class of an expanded clone; other rows omit it.

J gene,clone size,D gene,V gene,CDR3 DNA,CDR3 protein
TRBJ2-1,-,-,TRBV5-8,TGTGCCAGCAGCTTGCGAACAGGAATCTACAATGAGCAGTTCTTC,CASSLRTGIYNEQFF
TRBJ1-1,once,-,TRBV7-2,TGTGCCAGCAGCCCTAAACAGGGAATCACTGAAGCTTTCTTT,CASSPKQGITEAFF
TRBJ2-3,-,-,TRBV2,TGTGCCAGTACAGGGTTTTCAGATACGCAGTATTTT,CASTGFSDTQYF
TRBJ1-2,-,TRBD1,TRBV7-2,TGTGCCAGCAGCTTAGTGGGGGCTCCCGGGACAGGGTGGGCTGGCTACACCTTC,CASSLVGAPGTGWAGYTF
TRBJ2-2,-,-,TRBV5-1,TGCGCCAGCAGCTCGACACCAGGCACCGGGGAGCTGTTTTTT,CASSSTPGTGELFF
TRBJ2-3,-,-,TRBV6-5,TGTGCCAGCTCGGCTGGAAGCACAGATACGCAGTATTTT,CASSAGSTDTQYF
TRBJ2-3,once,TRBD2,TRBV9,TGTGCCAGCAGCGTAGTAAATCCCTTAGCGGGGAGCACAGATACGCAGTATTTT,CASSVVNPLAGSTDTQYF
TRBJ2-1,-,-,TRBV4-1,TGCGCCAGCAGCCAAGGGACGGGGAGTGAGCAGTTCTTC,CASSQGTGSEQFF
TRBJ2-1,-,-,TRBV5-1,TGCGCCAGCAGAACGAGCGGTCTCTCCTACAATGAGCAGTTCTTC,CASRTSGLSYNEQFF
TRBJ1-1,-,TRBD1,TRBV27,TGTGCCAGCAGTTTTTTCGTCAGGGGGAGGACTGAAGCTTTCTTT,CASSFFVRGRTEAFF
TRBJ2-1,-,-,TRBV21-1,TGTGCCAGCAGCAAAGGATTTGGACGTCCCAATGAGCAGTTCTTC,CASSKGFGRPNEQFF
TRBJ2-7,-,TRBD1,TRBV5-5,TGTGCCAGCAGCTTGGTTCTGCGGACAGGGCCTTCCGAGCAGTACTTC,CASSLVLRTGPSEQYF
TRBJ2-1,-,-,TRBV7-9,TGTGCCAGCAGCTTATCGCACACGGTCAATGAGCAGTTCTTC,CASSLSHTVNEQFF
TRBJ2-7,-,-,TRBV7-2,TGTGCCAGCAGCTCTCCGCGGGGTAGCTCCTACGAGCAGTACTTC,CASSSPRGSSYEQYF
TRBJ1-6,-,-,TRBV7-2,TGTGCCAGCAGCTTACAGGGCCTTAATTCACCCCTCCACTTT,CASSLQGLNSPLHF
TRBJ1-5,-,TRBD1,TRBV10-2,TGCGCCAGCGGCCAGTACAGGGGGCTAAATCAGCCCCAGCATTTT,CASGQYRGLNQPQHF
TRBJ1-2,-,-,TRBV29-1,TGCAGCGTTGAAGTCAGGGAGGGGAACTATGGCTACACCTTC,CSVEVREGNYGYTF
TRBJ2-3,-,TRBD2,TRBV11-3,TGTGCCAGCAGCCTAGGACTAGCGGGGGACACAGATACGCAGTATTTT,CASSLGLAGDTDTQYF
TRBJ2-7,-,-,TRBV7-9,TGTGCCAGCAGCTTAGGAGCGGACCTAGGCTCCTACGAGCAGTACTTC,CASSLGADLGSYEQYF
TRBJ2-7,-,-,TRBV5-4,TGTGCCAGCAGCTTAACGCTCGGACTCCCCTACGACGAGCAGTACTTC,CASSLTLGLPYDEQYF